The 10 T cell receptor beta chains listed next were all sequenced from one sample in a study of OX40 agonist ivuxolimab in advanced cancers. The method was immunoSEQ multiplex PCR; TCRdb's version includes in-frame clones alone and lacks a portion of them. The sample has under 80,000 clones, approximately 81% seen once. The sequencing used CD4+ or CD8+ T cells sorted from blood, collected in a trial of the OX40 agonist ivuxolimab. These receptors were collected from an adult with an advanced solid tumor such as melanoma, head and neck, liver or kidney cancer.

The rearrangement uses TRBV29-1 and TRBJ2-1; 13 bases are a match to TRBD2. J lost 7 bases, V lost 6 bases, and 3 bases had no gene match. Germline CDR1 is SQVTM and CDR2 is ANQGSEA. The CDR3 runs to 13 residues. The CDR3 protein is CSVLAGGRNEQFF. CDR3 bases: TGCAGCGTACTAGCGGGAGGGCGAAATGAGCAGTTCTTC.

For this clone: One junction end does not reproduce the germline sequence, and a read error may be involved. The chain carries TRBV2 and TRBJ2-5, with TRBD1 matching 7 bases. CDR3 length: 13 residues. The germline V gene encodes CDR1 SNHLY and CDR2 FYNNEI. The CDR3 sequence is CASRRDSQGTQYF. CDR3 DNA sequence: TGTGCCAGCAGAAGGGACAGTCAAGGGACCCAGTACTTC.

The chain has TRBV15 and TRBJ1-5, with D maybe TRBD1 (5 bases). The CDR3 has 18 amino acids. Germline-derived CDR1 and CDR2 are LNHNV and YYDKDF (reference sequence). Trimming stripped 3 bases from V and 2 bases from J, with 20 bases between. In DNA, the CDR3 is TGTGCCACCAGCAGGTCTCCCGGGACCGACTACGGCAATCAGCCCCAGCATTTT. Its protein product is CATSRSPGTDYGNQPQHF.

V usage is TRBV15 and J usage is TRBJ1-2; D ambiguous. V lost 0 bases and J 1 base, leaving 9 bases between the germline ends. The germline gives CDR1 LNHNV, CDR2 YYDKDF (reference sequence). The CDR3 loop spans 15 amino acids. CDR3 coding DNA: TGTGCCACCAGCAGAGACGGGAGAGTTAACTATGGCTACACCTTC. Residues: CATSRDGRVNYGYTF.

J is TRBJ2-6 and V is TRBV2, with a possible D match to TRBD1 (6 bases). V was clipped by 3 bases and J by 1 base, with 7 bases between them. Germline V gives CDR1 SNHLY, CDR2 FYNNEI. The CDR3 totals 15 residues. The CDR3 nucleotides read TGTGCCAGCAGTGAGAGGGGGTCTGGGGCCAACGTCCTGACTTTC. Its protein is CASSERGSGANVLTF.

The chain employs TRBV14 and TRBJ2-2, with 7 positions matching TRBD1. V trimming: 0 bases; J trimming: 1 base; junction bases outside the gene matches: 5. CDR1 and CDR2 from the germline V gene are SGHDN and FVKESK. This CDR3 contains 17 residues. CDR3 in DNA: TGTGCCAGCAGCCAAGATCGGGGACAGCTGAACACCGGGGAGCTGTTTTTT. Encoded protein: CASSQDRGQLNTGELFF.

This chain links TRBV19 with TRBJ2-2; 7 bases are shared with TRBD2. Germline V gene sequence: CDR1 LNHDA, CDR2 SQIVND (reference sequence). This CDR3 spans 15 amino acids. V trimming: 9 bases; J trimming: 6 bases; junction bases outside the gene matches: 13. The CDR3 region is CASWGRFGGSGELFF. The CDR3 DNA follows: TGTGCCAGCTGGGGCAGGTTCGGGGGGTCCGGGGAGCTGTTTTTT.

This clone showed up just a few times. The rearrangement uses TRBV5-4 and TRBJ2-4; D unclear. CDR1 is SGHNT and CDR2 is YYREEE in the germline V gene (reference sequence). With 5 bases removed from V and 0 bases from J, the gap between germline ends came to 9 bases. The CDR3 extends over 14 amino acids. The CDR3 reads CASSNGLAKNIQYF. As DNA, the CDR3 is TGTGCCAGCAGTAACGGGTTAGCCAAAAACATTCAGTACTTC.

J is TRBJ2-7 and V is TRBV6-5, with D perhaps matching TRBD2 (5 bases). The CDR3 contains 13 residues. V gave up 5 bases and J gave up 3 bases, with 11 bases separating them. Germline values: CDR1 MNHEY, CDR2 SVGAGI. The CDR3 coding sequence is TGTGCCAGCAGTCGTAATCGGGGCTACGAGCAGTACTTC. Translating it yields CASSRNRGYEQYF.

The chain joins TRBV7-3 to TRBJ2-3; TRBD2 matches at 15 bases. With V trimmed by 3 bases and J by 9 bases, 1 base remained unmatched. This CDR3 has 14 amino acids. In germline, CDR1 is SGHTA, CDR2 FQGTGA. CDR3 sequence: CASSLGLAGGTQYF. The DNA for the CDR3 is TGTGCCAGCAGCTTGGGACTAGCGGGAGGCACGCAGTATTTT.